This T cell receptor (beta chain) came from a study of blood T cell repertoires in COVID-19. The CDR3 totals 13 residues. Germline V gene data show CDR1 as WSHSY and CDR2 as SAAADI. V lost 6 bases, J lost 13 bases, and 21 bases lay in between. As processed by the authors: Estimates of nucleated cell counts were drawn from the amplification of reference gene primers. Method: immunoSEQ multiplex PCR; TCRdb's copy keeps in-frame clones and lacks some. From that table come the V and J calls and clone size; the DNA was used to work out D and trimming. This sample carries some 200,000 clones, approximately 80% of them seen once, and the ten largest clones take roughly 1.3%.

What was sequenced was PBMCs or T cells enriched from blood (not recorded which). This receptor was taken from a woman aged 40 to 50 with acute COVID-19. The genes are TRBV10-2 and TRBJ1-2; D unclear. CDR3 residues: CASRSRESERPTF. CDR3 nucleotide sequence: TGCGCCAGCAGATCCCGGGAAAGTGAGCGTCCCACCTTC.